This record covers a single TCR beta chain. Its antigen is unidentified. The data belong to a study of shared clonotypes between healthy human individuals. Study context: The donor pool was made up of two women and three men aged 18 to 49. Study-wide results and limits: What naive subsets generally showed was a larger estimated richness than memory subsets showed.

On sorted subsets, replicate PCRs used roughly 220 ng DNA, or about 33,000 T cell genomes. Data came from immunoSEQ multiplex PCR; TCRdb stores just in-frame clones and leaves some out. This sample has millions of clones, with 93% found just once. Germline loops: CDR1 SGHNT, CDR2 YYREEE (reference sequence). There are 16 residues in the CDR3. Trimming removed 1 base at V and 1 base at J, with 13 bases between. The sequence was obtained from a man aged 18-30 years in good health. Some clones in this sample may be carry-over from other donors' samples. The sequenced material came from naive CD4+ T cells from PBMCs. The subset denotes: CD45RA+ positively selected. The chain is built from TRBV5-4 and TRBJ2-3, with D possibly being TRBD1 (6 bases). CDR3 nucleotide sequence: TGTGCCAGCAGCTTGAACAGGGAAGCGGGCACAGATACGCAGTATTTT. Amino acid sequence: CASSLNREAGTDTQYF.